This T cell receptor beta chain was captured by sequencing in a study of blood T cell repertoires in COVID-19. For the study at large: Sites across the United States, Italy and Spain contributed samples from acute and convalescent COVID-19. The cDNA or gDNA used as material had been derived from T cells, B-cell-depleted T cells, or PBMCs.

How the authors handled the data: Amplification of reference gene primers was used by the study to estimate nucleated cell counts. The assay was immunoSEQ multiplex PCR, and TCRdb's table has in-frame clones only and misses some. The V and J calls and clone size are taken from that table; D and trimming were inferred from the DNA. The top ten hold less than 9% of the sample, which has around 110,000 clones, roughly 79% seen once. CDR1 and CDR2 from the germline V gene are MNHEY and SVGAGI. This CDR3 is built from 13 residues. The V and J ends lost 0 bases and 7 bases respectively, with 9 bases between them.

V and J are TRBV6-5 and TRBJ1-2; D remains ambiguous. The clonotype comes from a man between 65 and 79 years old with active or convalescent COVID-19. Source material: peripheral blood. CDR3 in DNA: TGTGCCAGCAGTTACTCGTTGGAGGTTGGCTACACCTTC. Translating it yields CASSYSLEVGYTF.